Listed here are 21 T cell receptor beta chains from one sample, sequenced in a study of cytomegalovirus exposure and HLA in healthy donors. 13 Jbeta primers and 60 Vbeta primers were used for the PCR. Libraries were prepared by immunoSEQ multiplex PCR; TCRdb keeps only in-frame clonotypes and omits some of them. The sample has 140,000 to 150,000 clones, about four fifths seen once. The sequencing sample was made of PBMCs. The origin of the receptors is a middle-aged man in good health and CMV-seronegative.

This rearrangement joins TRBV5-1 to TRBJ2-1; no clear D gene. Germline values: CDR1 SGHRS, CDR2 YFSETQ. The CDR3 sequence is 14 residues long. The germline V and J ends were trimmed by 1 base and 8 bases, with 13 bases remaining between them. Written as DNA, the CDR3 is TGCGCCAGCAGCTTGAAGCGCCGAGTTGATGAGCAGTTCTTC. Translating it yields CASSLKRRVDEQFF.

CDR3 sequence (DNA): TGTGCCAGCAGCTACGGGACAGGGCTCGCTAGCTATGGCTACACCTTC. It specifies CASSYGTGLASYGYTF. The chain joins TRBV6-5 to TRBJ1-2, with 9 bases matching TRBD1. Germline loops: CDR1 MNHEY, CDR2 SVGAGI. The CDR3 has 16 amino acids. V trimming: 6 bases; J trimming: 4 bases; junction bases outside the gene matches: 12.

The DNA for the CDR3 is TGTGCCAGCAGCTTACGGGACAGTATCTTCATGAACACTGAAGCTTTCTTT. It is translated as CASSLRDSIFMNTEAFF. The chain links TRBV7-2 to TRBJ1-1; 7 bases align to TRBD1. This CDR3 comprises 17 residues. V dropped 2 bases and J dropped 0; count of bases not matched to a gene: 9. Germline V gene sequence: CDR1 SGHTA, CDR2 FQGNSA.

This clone was seen once. This rearrangement joins TRBV10-3 to TRBJ2-3; 8 bases fit TRBD1. CDR3 size: 16 residues. After removal of 3 bases from V and 2 bases from J, the junction contained 7 bases not matched to a gene. The germline CDR1 and CDR2 sequences are ENHRY and SYGVKD. This CDR3 reads CAISDPRTGYTDTQYF. As DNA, the CDR3 is TGTGCCATCAGTGATCCCAGGACAGGGTACACAGATACGCAGTATTTT.

This rearrangement joins TRBV7-9 to TRBJ2-3; D not certain. The V gene's germline CDR1 is SEHNR and CDR2 FQNEAQ (reference sequence). CDR3 length: 14 residues. V gave up 3 bases and J gave up 1 base, with 8 bases separating them. CDR3 sequence: CASSFTQGTDTQYF. CDR3 nucleotides: TGTGCCAGCAGCTTCACCCAGGGCACAGATACGCAGTATTTT.

This sequence joins TRBV18 and TRBJ1-1; D remains ambiguous. The CDR3 length is 15 residues. The germline CDR1 and CDR2 sequences are KGHSH and LQKENI. V lost 3 bases and J 1 base, leaving 12 bases between the germline ends. CDR3 protein: CASSPSLRGNTEAFF. The DNA of the CDR3 is TGTGCCAGCTCACCTTCTCTACGGGGGAACACTGAAGCTTTCTTT.

The table lists this clone with a few counts. The chain recombines TRBV27 with TRBJ1-6, with 7 bases aligning to TRBD1. The CDR3 sequence is 17 residues long. The germline V gene encodes CDR1 MNHEY and CDR2 SMNVEV (reference sequence). Trimming cost V 2 bases and J 5 bases; bases outside gene matches: 9. The CDR3: CASSLLGRGTDNSPLHF. CDR3 sequence (DNA): TGTGCCAGCAGTTTACTCGGCAGGGGGACCGATAATTCACCCCTCCACTTT.

This clone has a single count. V is TRBV5-8 and J is TRBJ1-4, with 7 bases fitting TRBD1. The germline gives CDR1 SGHTS, CDR2 YDEGEE. J was trimmed by 5 bases and V by 0 bases; bases with no gene match: 4. The CDR3 totals 15 residues. CDR3 loop: CASSLGTGKNEKLFF. In nucleotides, the CDR3 is TGTGCCAGCAGCTTGGGGACAGGAAAAAATGAAAAACTGTTTTTT.

The chain recombines TRBV6-1 with TRBJ2-7, with D unresolved. V shed 1 base and J shed 3 bases, with 7 bases lying between them. Looked up from germline, CDR1 is MNHNS and CDR2 is SASEGT. The CDR3 has 13 amino acids. This chain's CDR3 is CASSEVRSYEQYF. The DNA of the CDR3 is TGTGCCAGCAGTGAAGTAAGGAGCTACGAGCAGTACTTC.

The V call is TRBV1, the J call TRBJ1-4; the table gives TRBD1 as D, unverified against the DNA. TRBV1 is designated a pseudogene. This CDR3 contains 16 residues. The CDR3 is CTSSQDPWAVDEKLFF. CDR3 DNA sequence: TGCACCAGCAGCCAAGATCCCTGGGCAGTCGATGAAAAACTGTTTTTT.

This clone was counted a few times. The chain combines TRBV2 with TRBJ2-3, with TRBD1 as a possible D gene (5 bases). This CDR3 is built from 15 residues. Trimming stripped 4 bases from V and 0 bases from J, with 11 bases between. Germline-derived CDR1 and CDR2 are SNHLY and FYNNEI. This CDR3 reads CASSGQGLSTDTQYF. In nucleotides, the CDR3 is TGTGCCAGCAGTGGGCAGGGTCTGAGCACAGATACGCAGTATTTT.

V usage is TRBV11-2 and J usage is TRBJ2-7, with 9 bases identical to TRBD1. Germline CDR1 reads SGHAT; CDR2 reads FQNNGV. This CDR3 spans 14 amino acids. The junction had 8 bases not matched to a gene; V was cut back by 5 bases and J by 6 bases. The CDR3 spells CASSPRQGGSEQYF. The CDR3 bases are TGTGCCAGCAGCCCCAGACAGGGGGGAAGCGAGCAGTACTTC.

This rearrangement joins TRBV5-1 to TRBJ2-5; 7 nucleotides align to TRBD1. The CDR3 extends over 13 amino acids. CDR1 and CDR2 (germline): SGHRS, YFSETQ. The ends lost 4 bases at V and 3 bases at J; junction bases unmatched: 3. As DNA, the CDR3 is TGCGCCAGCAGCGTGACAGGGAAAGAGACCCAGTACTTC. This encodes CASSVTGKETQYF.

The chain joins TRBV20-1 to TRBJ1-1; D possibly corresponds to TRBD1 (6 bases). Germline V lookup: CDR1 DFQATT, CDR2 SNEGSKA (reference sequence). This CDR3 has 11 residues. V was trimmed by 0 bases and J by 11 bases, leaving 10 bases between them. The CDR3 is CSARDVTGAFF. CDR3 sequence (DNA): TGCAGTGCTAGAGATGTTACAGGGGCTTTCTTT.

This CDR3 reads CASSLDGGGNEKLFF. CDR3 DNA: TGTGCCAGCAGCTTAGATGGGGGCGGTAATGAAAAACTGTTTTTT. The chain combines TRBV11-2 with TRBJ1-4, with a weak D call TRBD1 (6 bases). Trimming removed 0 bases from V and 4 bases from J, with 9 bases in between. Germline V lookup: CDR1 SGHAT, CDR2 FQNNGV. The CDR3 has 15 amino acids.

The DNA for the CDR3 is TGCGCCAGCAGCCCTATATACAGGGAGAGCTCCTATAATTCACCCCTCCACTTT. This codes for CASSPIYRESSYNSPLHF. The genes are TRBV5-1 and TRBJ1-6; D may be TRBD1 (6 bases). The V end lost 4 bases, the J end lost 0 bases, and 17 bases lay between the germline ends. Germline CDR1 reads SGHRS; CDR2 reads YFSETQ. There are 18 residues in the CDR3.

As regards this clone: A much larger clone differs by one base, so this may be a read error. The rearrangement links TRBV18 to TRBJ1-1; D gene unclear. The CDR3 runs 11 residues. The V gene's germline CDR1 is KGHSH and CDR2 LQKENI. Trimming cost V 6 bases and J 1 base, with 3 bases left between them. CDR3: CASSGNTEAFF. CDR3 DNA: TGTGCCAGCTCCGGGAACACTGAAGCTTTCTTT.

The chain joins TRBV9 to TRBJ1-3; TRBD1 might be the D (5 bases). The germline V gene has CDR1 SGDLS and CDR2 YYNGEE. The V and J ends lost 7 bases and 0 bases respectively, with 17 bases between them. The CDR3 length is 16 residues. CDR3 DNA sequence: TGTGCCAGCGCAACTGGGGACTCCAGCTCTGGAAACACCATATATTTT. Translated, it gives CASATGDSSSGNTIYF.

This clone has more than one count but fewer than ten. The chain has TRBV5-6 and TRBJ1-5; TRBD1 matches at 8 bases. The length of the CDR3 is 17 residues. Per germline, CDR1 SGHDT and CDR2 YYEEEE. V lost 6 bases to trimming and J lost 7 bases; unmatched junction nucleotides: 18. The CDR3 region has the DNA TGTGCCAGCAACTCTCGGGCAGGGGGCATTCGGGGACAGCCCCAGCATTTT. The encoded protein is CASNSRAGGIRGQPQHF.

The chain uses TRBV28 and TRBJ2-1; TRBD2 agrees at 10 bases. The V segment lost 6 bases and the J segment 0 bases; nucleotides outside the gene matches: 8. This CDR3 is 17 amino acids long. Germline V gene lookup returns CDR1 MDHEN and CDR2 SYDVKM. The CDR3 protein is CASSSSSGGSSYNEQFF. The CDR3 coding sequence is TGTGCCAGCAGCTCCTCTAGCGGGGGATCCTCCTACAATGAGCAGTTCTTC. Combining the CDR3 with reference TRBV28 and TRBJ2-1 gives the whole variable domain DVKVTQSSRYLVKRTGEKVFLECVQDMDHENMFWYRQDPGLGLRLIYFSYDVKMKEKGDIPEGYSVSREKKERFSLILESASTNQTSMYLCASSSSSGGSSYNEQFFGPGTRLTVL.

This clone was found a few times. This chain links TRBV28 with TRBJ1-5; perhaps TRBD1 as D (6 bases). The CDR3 covers 14 residues. Germline V lookup: CDR1 MDHEN, CDR2 SYDVKM. Trimming took off 2 bases at V and 7 bases at J, with 12 bases between the two ends. The CDR3 protein is CASSLQGPGQPQHF. The CDR3 coding sequence is TGTGCCAGCAGTTTACAGGGGCCGGGGCAGCCCCAGCATTTT. Combining the CDR3 with reference TRBV28 and TRBJ1-5 gives the whole variable domain DVKVTQSSRYLVKRTGEKVFLECVQDMDHENMFWYRQDPGLGLRLIYFSYDVKMKEKGDIPEGYSVSREKKERFSLILESASTNQTSMYLCASSLQGPGQPQHFGDGTRLSIL.